Each of the 32 T cell receptor beta chains below was sequenced from the same sample in a study of T-cell memory formation after mild COVID-19 (dated by TCRdb to the early 2020s). Library generation was performed with 5' RACE. The instrument was an Illumina NovaSeq 6000. The raw public data were reprocessed by TCRdb itself: fastp quality trimming at Q25, MiXCR clonotype calling, in-frame beta chains only. Rows are unified per CDR3 protein, each entry keeping the most common DNA and genes. The table for this sample lists approximately 350,000 distinct CDR3 sequences; around 15% of them were counted only once. Together, the top ten hold around 21% of the sample. Sequencing was performed on PBMCs or a T cell subset sorted from them (not recorded which). These receptors originate from a man aged 18 to 29 who had mild COVID-19 (a few samples of this study predate the infection). The sample titles of this study are shuffled in the database, so cell type and time point are left out; the donor was told from shared clones.

The chain uses TRBV6-5 and TRBJ2-1; D remains unclear. Germline V gene data show CDR1 as MNHEY and CDR2 as SVGAGI. V lost 2 bases to trimming and J lost 4 bases, with 12 bases between them. There are 15 residues in the CDR3. This CDR3 reads CASSYGGDSYNEQFF. The DNA of the CDR3 is TGTGCCAGCAGTTACGGTGGGGATTCGTACAATGAGCAGTTCTTC.

This CDR3 is CSARDRVGYTF. The CDR3 DNA reads TGCAGTGCTAGGGACAGGGTTGGCTACACCTTC. The chain links TRBV20-1 to TRBJ1-2, with 8 nucleotides matching TRBD1. Losses at the gene ends were 3 bases for V and 7 bases for J; bases not matched to a gene: 1. CDR3 size: 11 residues. The germline V gene encodes CDR1 DFQATT and CDR2 SNEGSKA (reference sequence).

The rearrangement uses TRBV7-9 and TRBJ1-3; D not resolved. There are 12 residues in the CDR3. CDR1 SEHNR and CDR2 FQNEAQ come from the germline V gene (reference sequence). The ends were cut back, 5 bases at V and 8 bases at J, with 10 bases in the middle. CDR3 sequence (DNA): TGTGCCAGCAGCGCACAAAGCGACACCATATATTTT. Translation: CASSAQSDTIYF.

This clonotype was observed a few times. The rearrangement joins TRBV5-1 to TRBJ1-1; D unresolved. CDR1 and CDR2 from the germline V gene are SGHRS and YFSETQ. V lost 4 bases and J lost 1, with 14 bases in between. This CDR3 contains 15 residues. The CDR3 DNA follows: TGCGCCAGCAGCCGCCGCGGACGGGGGAACACTGAAGCTTTCTTT. Its protein product is CASSRRGRGNTEAFF.

The table lists this clonotype with a count of one. V gene TRBV27 combines with J gene TRBJ2-6, with TRBD2 as a possible D gene (6 bases). The length of the CDR3 is 14 residues. Trimming shortened V by 8 bases and J by 3 bases, and 11 bases separated the two germline ends. Germline V gene data show CDR1 as MNHEY and CDR2 as SMNVEV (reference sequence). The DNA for the CDR3 is TGTGCCAGCGCCGTGGGGGGTGGGGCCAACGTCCTGACTTTC. Translation: CASAVGGGANVLTF.

This clonotype was observed a handful of times. The genes are TRBV6-5 and TRBJ2-3; TRBD2 matches 9 bases. Germline V lookup: CDR1 MNHEY, CDR2 SVGAGI. The CDR3 runs to 13 residues. V shed 0 bases and J 8 bases; nucleotides not matched to a gene: 0. The chain's CDR3 is CASSYSSGGTQYF. Here the CDR3 DNA reads TGTGCCAGCAGTTACTCTAGCGGGGGTACGCAGTATTTT.

This clonotype was recorded at least ten times. This chain joins TRBV7-2 and TRBJ2-1; D possibly corresponds to TRBD1 (5 bases). The ends were cut back, 1 base at V and 2 bases at J, with 12 bases in the middle. The CDR3 contains 16 residues. Germline V CDR1 and CDR2: SGHTA, FQGNSA. The CDR3 nucleotides read TGTGCCAGCAGCTTAGTAGGGGCAGCTACCTACAATGAGCAGTTCTTC. This translates into CASSLVGAATYNEQFF.

The genes are TRBV5-1 and TRBJ2-1, with D possibly TRBD1 on 6 matching bases. V was pared by 4 bases and J by 9 bases, with 14 bases between. The CDR3 has 13 amino acids. Germline loops: CDR1 SGHRS, CDR2 YFSETQ. CDR3 in amino acids: CASSGAQGGEQFF. The CDR3 DNA reads TGCGCCAGCAGCGGCGCCCAAGGGGGTGAGCAGTTCTTC.

The chain combines TRBV29-1 with TRBJ1-1, with D maybe TRBD1 (5 bases). This CDR3 spans 15 amino acids. The germline V gene encodes CDR1 SQVTM and CDR2 ANQGSEA. V dropped 7 bases and J dropped 11 bases, with 29 bases sitting between them. Here the CDR3 DNA reads TGCAGCGCTGCTGGTGGTGGCAGGGAGTACTTTTACGCTTTCTTT. It translates to CSAAGGGREYFYAFF.

The chain joins TRBV10-3 to TRBJ2-1; D is undetermined. Trimming removed 6 bases from V and 5 bases from J, with 8 bases in between. CDR3 length: 12 amino acids. The germline V gene encodes CDR1 ENHRY and CDR2 SYGVKD. CDR3 sequence: CAIRDPNNEQFF. The DNA for the CDR3 is TGTGCCATCAGGGACCCCAACAATGAGCAGTTCTTC.

The CDR3 loop reads CASRPTVQETQYF. CDR3 bases: TGTGCCAGCAGACCGACGGTACAAGAGACCCAGTACTTC. The chain recombines TRBV28 with TRBJ2-5; D ambiguous. The germline V gene encodes CDR1 MDHEN and CDR2 SYDVKM. CDR3 length: 13 amino acids. V lost 6 bases and J lost 2, with 10 bases in between.

This chain connects TRBV2 to TRBJ2-5; 8 bases map to TRBD1. This CDR3 has 15 residues. Germline V gene lookup returns CDR1 SNHLY and CDR2 FYNNEI. With 5 bases clipped from V and 2 bases from J, the junction kept 7 bases outside the gene matches. CDR3 sequence (DNA): TGTGCCAGCAGTAGCGGACAGGGCCTACAAGAGACCCAGTACTTC. Its protein is CASSSGQGLQETQYF.

V and J are TRBV5-5 and TRBJ2-3, with D tentatively TRBD2 (6 bases). The CDR3 is 14 amino acids. Trimming removed 4 bases at V and 6 bases at J, with 15 bases between. Germline V gives CDR1 SGHKS, CDR2 YYEKEE (reference sequence). CDR3 coding DNA: TGTGCCAGCAGCGTGGACTACCTGAAGGATACGCAGTATTTT. It specifies CASSVDYLKDTQYF.

This chain joins TRBV6-2 or TRBV6-3 and TRBJ1-2; weak D call: TRBD1 (6 bases). The CDR3 spans 16 residues. CDR1 and CDR2 from the germline V gene are MNHEY and SVGEGT. V lost 0 bases and J 4 bases, leaving 15 bases between the germline ends. The CDR3 DNA follows: TGTGCCAGCAGTTACTCGAGGGGGATGGGGGTCTATGGCTACACCTTC. It translates to CASSYSRGMGVYGYTF.

The chain carries TRBV2 and TRBJ2-5; TRBD1 matches at 10 bases. The CDR3 loop spans 14 amino acids. With V trimmed by 4 bases and J by 5 bases, 4 bases remained unmatched. The V gene's germline CDR1 is SNHLY and CDR2 FYNNEI. The CDR3 nucleotides read TGTGCCAGCAGTGGGGACAGGGGACGGGAGACCCAGTACTTC. Protein sequence: CASSGDRGRETQYF.

The chain combines TRBV6-5 with TRBJ2-7; D is perhaps TRBD1 (5 bases). Germline V gene data show CDR1 as MNHEY and CDR2 as SVGAGI. The CDR3 sequence is 14 residues long. The V and J ends lost 3 bases and 3 bases respectively, with 12 bases between them. The CDR3 region is CASSYSGLLYEQYF. CDR3 nucleotide sequence: TGTGCCAGCAGTTATTCAGGGCTGCTCTACGAGCAGTACTTC.

This clonotype came up a few times. V gene TRBV4-2 combines with J gene TRBJ2-3; tentatively, D is TRBD1 (6 bases). Trimming removed 5 bases at V and 1 base at J, with 13 bases between. Germline CDR1 is LGHNA and CDR2 is YNFKEQ. This CDR3 spans 15 amino acids. The CDR3 DNA follows: TGTGCCAGCAGCACTCAGGGGTTCCGCACAGATACGCAGTATTTT. It translates to CASSTQGFRTDTQYF.

This clonotype was observed many times. The rearrangement uses TRBV12-3 or TRBV12-4 and TRBJ1-1, with a weak D call TRBD1 (6 bases). Trimming stripped 1 base from V and 7 bases from J, with 13 bases between. The CDR3 is 14 amino acids. CDR3 in amino acids: CASSLGRGRGEAFF. DNA for the CDR3: TGTGCCAGCAGTTTAGGGCGGGGGCGAGGTGAAGCTTTCTTT.

The genes are TRBV2 and TRBJ2-1; D possibly uses TRBD1 or TRBD2 (5 bases each). Germline-derived CDR1 and CDR2 are SNHLY and FYNNEI. The CDR3 is 14 residues long. V lost 6 bases, J lost 4 bases, and 13 bases lay in between. CDR3 nucleotides: TGTGCCAGCAGGGGCCGGGGACGATACAATGAGCAGTTCTTC. This translates into CASRGRGRYNEQFF. Looking up the rest from reference TRBV2 and TRBJ2-1 gives the full variable domain: EPEVTQTPSHQVTQMGQEVILRCVPISNHLYFYWYRQILGQKVEFLVSFYNNEISEKSEIFDDQFSVERPDGSNFTLKIRSTKLEDSAMYFCASRGRGRYNEQFFGPGTRLTVL.

V and J are TRBV9 and TRBJ2-1; D tentatively fits TRBD1 or TRBD2 (5 bases each). V shed 3 bases and J shed 5 bases, with 12 bases lying between them. Germline CDR1 and CDR2: SGDLS and YYNGEE. This CDR3 spans 14 amino acids. CDR3 sequence (DNA): TGTGCCAGCAGCGGAGGGGCCCAGAACAATGAGCAGTTCTTC. Its protein is CASSGGAQNNEQFF.

The rearrangement links TRBV2 to TRBJ1-5, with D hard to call. Germline V CDR1 and CDR2: SNHLY, FYNNEI. The CDR3 length is 14 residues. Deletions cut 2 bases from V and 5 bases from J, with 10 bases between. The CDR3 DNA reads TGTGCCAGCAGTGAACTGGGGAGGCATCAGCCCCAGCATTTT. Translation: CASSELGRHQPQHF.

This clonotype was found many times. At one of its ends the junction is not consistent with the germline gene, which may arise from a read error. V gene TRBV27 combines with J gene TRBJ1-5; possible D gene TRBD1, 6 bases. Germline assignment: CDR1 MNHEY and CDR2 SMNVEV (reference sequence). The CDR3 covers 16 residues. CDR3 in amino acids: CASGLRSGANNQPQHF. CDR3 in DNA: TGTGCCAGCGGTTTAAGGTCGGGGGCGAATAATCAGCCCCAGCATTTT.

The chain carries TRBV7-9 and TRBJ2-5; D ambiguous. Germline V gene sequence: CDR1 SEHNR, CDR2 FQNEAQ (reference sequence). With 5 bases removed from V and 5 bases from J, the gap between germline ends came to 12 bases. This CDR3 is built from 13 residues. CDR3 amino acids: CASSAQLRETQYF. The CDR3, as DNA: TGTGCCAGCAGCGCCCAACTCCGGGAGACCCAGTACTTC.

A few counts support this clonotype. J is TRBJ2-2 and V is TRBV11-2, with TRBD2 as a possible D gene (6 bases). The CDR3 is 12 residues long. Germline V gives CDR1 SGHAT, CDR2 FQNNGV. Trimming stripped 8 bases from V and 8 bases from J, with 12 bases between. The CDR3 sequence: CASRRGGGELFF. In nucleotides, the CDR3 is TGTGCCAGCCGGAGGGGTGGTGGGGAGCTGTTTTTT.

V gene TRBV6-6 combines with J gene TRBJ1-1; 8 bases agree with TRBD1. Germline-derived CDR1 and CDR2 are MNHNY and SVGAGI (reference sequence). V trimming: 5 bases; J trimming: 4 bases; junction bases outside the gene matches: 9. This CDR3 spans 15 amino acids. This chain's CDR3 is CASSPQTGVGTEAFF. CDR3 DNA: TGTGCCAGCAGTCCCCAGACAGGGGTGGGCACTGAAGCTTTCTTT.

V and J are TRBV25-1 and TRBJ2-7; possibly TRBD1 for D (6 bases). V was pared by 6 bases and J by 6 bases, with 18 bases between. The CDR3 covers 14 residues. The germline V gene has CDR1 MGHDK and CDR2 SYGVNS. CDR3 nucleotides: TGTGCCAGCAGCATGACAGGAGATCCCGGCGAGCAGTACTTC. Its protein product is CASSMTGDPGEQYF.

This clonotype was detected only a few times. This sequence joins TRBV11-2 and TRBJ2-7; 8 bases are shared with TRBD1. The CDR3 is 14 residues long. Germline V lookup: CDR1 SGHAT, CDR2 FQNNGV. The V segment lost 5 bases and the J segment 0 bases; nucleotides outside the gene matches: 3. In nucleotides, the CDR3 is TGTGCCAGCAGCGGGGGACAGGTCTCCTACGAGCAGTACTTC. Amino acid sequence: CASSGGQVSYEQYF.

This chain joins TRBV7-9 and TRBJ1-6; 7 bases are shared with TRBD1. The CDR3 loop spans 17 amino acids. With 5 bases clipped from V and 6 bases from J, the junction kept 13 bases outside the gene matches. The germline V gene has CDR1 SEHNR and CDR2 FQNEAQ (reference sequence). CDR3 region: CASSHPPGTDLNSPLHF. The DNA of the CDR3 is TGTGCCAGCAGCCACCCCCCCGGGACAGACCTTAATTCACCCCTCCACTTT.

The table lists this clonotype with a few counts. The CDR3 DNA sequence: TGTGCCAGCAGTTTAAGCCCGCAAGAAGCTTTCTTT. Amino acids: CASSLSPQEAFF. The V gene is TRBV12-3 or TRBV12-4, the J gene TRBJ1-1, with no clear D. V dropped 2 bases and J dropped 8 bases, with 9 bases sitting between them. CDR3 length: 12 residues.

CDR3 nucleotide sequence: TGTGCCAGCAGTTTAAGGGGGGTCGTGCAGCCCCAGCATTTT. It specifies CASSLRGVVQPQHF. V and J are TRBV12-3 or TRBV12-4 and TRBJ1-5, with TRBD1 as a possible D gene (6 bases). This CDR3 comprises 14 residues. The germline V and J ends were trimmed by 2 bases and 7 bases, with 12 bases remaining between them.

The chain links TRBV4-3 to TRBJ2-4; perhaps TRBD1 as D (5 bases). The germline V and J ends were trimmed by 0 bases and 0 bases, with 9 bases remaining between them. Germline V lookup: CDR1 LGHNA, CDR2 YSLEER. The CDR3 totals 16 residues. DNA for the CDR3: TGCGCCAGCAGCCAAGACAGGGTTTTAGCCAAAAACATTCAGTACTTC. Translated, it gives CASSQDRVLAKNIQYF.

The sample holds a few counts of this clonotype. V is TRBV19 and J is TRBJ2-1; D not resolved. The CDR3 consists of 13 residues. Trimming pared 3 bases from V and 0 bases from J, leaving 3 bases between. The germline gives CDR1 LNHDA, CDR2 SQIVND (reference sequence). CDR3 region: CASSISSYNEQFF. CDR3 DNA: TGTGCCAGTAGTATCAGCTCCTACAATGAGCAGTTCTTC. Combining the CDR3 with reference TRBV19 and TRBJ2-1 gives the whole variable domain DGGITQSPKYLFRKEGQNVTLSCEQNLNHDAMYWYRQDPGQGLRLIYYSQIVNDFQKGDIAEGYSVSREKKESFPLTVTSAQKNPTAFYLCASSISSYNEQFFGPGTRLTVL.